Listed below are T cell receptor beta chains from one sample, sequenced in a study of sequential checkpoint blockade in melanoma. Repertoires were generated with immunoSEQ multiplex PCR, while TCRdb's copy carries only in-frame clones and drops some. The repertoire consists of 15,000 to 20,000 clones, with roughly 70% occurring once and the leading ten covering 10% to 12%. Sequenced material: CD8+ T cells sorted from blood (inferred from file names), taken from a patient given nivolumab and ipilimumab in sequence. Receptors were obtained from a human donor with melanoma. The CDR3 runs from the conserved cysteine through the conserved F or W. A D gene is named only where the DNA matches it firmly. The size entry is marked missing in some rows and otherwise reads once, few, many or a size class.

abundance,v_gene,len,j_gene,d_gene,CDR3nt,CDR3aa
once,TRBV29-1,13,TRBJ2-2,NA,TGCAGCGCGTTCAATGCGGAGAATACTGAGCTGTTTTTT,CSAFNAENTELFF
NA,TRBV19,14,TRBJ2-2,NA,TGTGCCAGTAGTATTGGCGGCTTCGGTACGGAGCTGTTTTTT,CASSIGGFGTELFF
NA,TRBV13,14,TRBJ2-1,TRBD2,TGTGCCAGCAGCCCCTTAGCGGGGACCAATGAGCAGTTCTTC,CASSPLAGTNEQFF
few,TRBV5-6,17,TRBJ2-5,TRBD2,TGTGCCAGCAGCCGCCCACTAGCGGGAGGGGAGGGGGAGACCCAGTACTTC,CASSRPLAGGEGETQYF
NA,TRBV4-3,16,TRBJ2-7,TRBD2,TGCGCCAGCAGCCAAGATTTGGCGGGGGAGTCCTACGAGCAGTACTTC,CASSQDLAGESYEQYF
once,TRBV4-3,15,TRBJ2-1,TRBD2,TGCGCCAGCAGCCCTGGACTAGCGGATAACAATGAGCAGTTCTTC,CASSPGLADNNEQFF
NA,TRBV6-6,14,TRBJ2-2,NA,TGTGCCAGCGAGGAGGAGGTCTGGACCGGGGAGCTGTTTTTT,CASEEEVWTGELFF
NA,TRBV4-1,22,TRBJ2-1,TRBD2,TGCGCCAGCAGCCAAGATTTATATCCGGGACTAGCGGGGCGAAGCTCCTACAATGAGCAGTTCTTC,CASSQDLYPGLAGRSSYNEQFF
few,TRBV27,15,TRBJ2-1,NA,TGTGCCAGCAGTTTCGAGGTAGCCGAGTACAATGAGCAGTTCTTC,CASSFEVAEYNEQFF
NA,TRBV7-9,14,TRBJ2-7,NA,TGTGCCAGCAGCTTAACGGGAAGGACCTACGAGCAGTACTTC,CASSLTGRTYEQYF
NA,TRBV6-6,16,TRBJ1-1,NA,TGTGCCAGCCTTGACAGCCACCCAAGAACGAACACTGAAGCTTTCTTT,CASLDSHPRTNTEAFF
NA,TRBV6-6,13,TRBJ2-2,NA,TGTGCCATCTCGACCGGGGGCACCGGGGAGCTGTTTTTT,CAISTGGTGELFF
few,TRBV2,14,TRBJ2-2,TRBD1,TGTGCCAGCAGGGAGGGACAGGCCCGGGGGGAGCTGTTTTTT,CASREGQARGELFF
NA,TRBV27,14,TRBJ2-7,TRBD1,TGTGCCAGCAGTTTCTTACAGGGGGCGGGCGAGCAGTACTTC,CASSFLQGAGEQYF
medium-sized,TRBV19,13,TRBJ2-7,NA,TGTGCCAGTAGTATTTACTATAACTACGAGCAGTACTTC,CASSIYYNYEQYF
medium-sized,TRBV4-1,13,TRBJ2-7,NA,TGCGCCAGCAGCCAAGATCGACTCTACGAGCAGTACTTC,CASSQDRLYEQYF
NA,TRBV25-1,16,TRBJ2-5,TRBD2,TGTGCCAGCAGTGATGGTGGTCGGGGGGGCTGGGAGACCCAGTACTTC,CASSDGGRGGWETQYF
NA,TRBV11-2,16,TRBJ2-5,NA,TGTGCCAGCAGCACCCCCATGGACAGACTCCAAGAGACCCAGTACTTC,CASSTPMDRLQETQYF
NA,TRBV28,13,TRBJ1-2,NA,TGTGCCAGCAGCCCAGACAGAAAGGGAGGCTACACCTTC,CASSPDRKGGYTF
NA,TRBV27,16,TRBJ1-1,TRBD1,TGTGCCAGCAGTCCGCCCGGACAGGGACAGAACACTGAAGCTTTCTTT,CASSPPGQGQNTEAFF
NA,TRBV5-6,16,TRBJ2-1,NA,TGTGCCAGCAGCTCTTGGGGCGGATCGGGTGTCGATGAGCAGTTCTTC,CASSSWGGSGVDEQFF
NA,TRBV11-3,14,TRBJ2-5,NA,TGTGCCAGCAGCTTAGAGGACAGACGAGAGACCCAGTACTTC,CASSLEDRRETQYF